This T cell receptor (beta chain) was sequenced during a study of blood T cell repertoires in COVID-19. Study at large: Samples representing acute and convalescent COVID-19 were sourced from the United States, Italy and Spain. Nucleic acid was either cDNA or gDNA, and it came from T cells, B-cell-depleted T cells, or PBMCs.

CDR1 and CDR2 from the germline V gene are SGHNT and YYREEE (reference sequence). V lost 2 bases to trimming and J lost 2 bases, with 11 bases between them. This CDR3 has 14 amino acids. As originally analysed: For nucleated cells, counts were estimated from reference gene primer amplification. Sequencing used immunoSEQ multiplex PCR; TCRdb keeps in-frame clones, though not all of them. The DNA gave D and trimming, while V, J and clone size come from that table. The sample lists about 200,000 clones, around 90% seen once, with around 4.8% in the top ten. The specimen was peripheral blood. The V call is TRBV5-4, the J call TRBJ2-7; D perhaps matches TRBD1 (6 bases). The sequence was collected from a human donor in a cohort sampled during active COVID-19. The CDR3 region is CASSLGQGPYEQYF. The CDR3 bases are TGTGCCAGCAGCTTAGGTCAGGGGCCCTACGAGCAGTACTTC.